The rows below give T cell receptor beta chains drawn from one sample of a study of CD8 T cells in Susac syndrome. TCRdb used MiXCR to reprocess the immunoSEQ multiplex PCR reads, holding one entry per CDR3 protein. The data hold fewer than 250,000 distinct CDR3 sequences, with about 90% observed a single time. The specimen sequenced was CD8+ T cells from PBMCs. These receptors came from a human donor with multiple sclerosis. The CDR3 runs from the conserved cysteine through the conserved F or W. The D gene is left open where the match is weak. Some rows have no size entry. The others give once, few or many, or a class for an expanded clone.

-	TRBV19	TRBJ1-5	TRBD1	CASSNGQGVHQPQHF	TGTGCCAGTAGTAACGGACAGGGGGTGCATCAGCCCCAGCATTTT
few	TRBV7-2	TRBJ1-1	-	CASTPGLNTEAFF	TGTGCCAGCACCCCGGGCCTGAACACTGAAGCTTTCTTT
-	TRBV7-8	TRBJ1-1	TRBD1	CASSSRQTGAEAFF	TGTGCCAGCAGCTCAAGGCAAACAGGGGCTGAAGCTTTCTTT
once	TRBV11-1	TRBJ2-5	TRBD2	CASSLPWRTSPGEAEETQYF	TGTGCCAGCAGCCTTCCGTGGAGGACTAGCCCCGGAGAGGCCGAAGAGACCCAGTACTTC
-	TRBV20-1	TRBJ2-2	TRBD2	CSARESGRATGELFF	TGCAGTGCTAGAGAGAGCGGGAGGGCCACCGGGGAGCTGTTTTTT
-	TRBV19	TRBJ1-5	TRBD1	CASSGGQGYQPQHF	TGTGCCAGTAGTGGGGGACAGGGGTATCAGCCCCAGCATTTT
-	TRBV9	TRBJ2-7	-	CASSVTGLNYEQYF	TGTGCCAGCAGCGTCACGGGACTGAACTACGAGCAGTACTTC
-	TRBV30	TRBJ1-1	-	CAWSLGTGNTEAFF	TGTGCCTGGAGTCTTGGGACGGGCAACACTGAAGCTTTCTTT
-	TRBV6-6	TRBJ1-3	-	CASTPRAASGNTIYF	TGTGCCAGCACCCCCCGGGCAGCATCTGGAAACACCATATATTTT
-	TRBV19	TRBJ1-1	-	CASRAGGGPTEAFF	TGTGCCAGTAGGGCCGGCGGGGGGCCCACTGAAGCTTTCTTT
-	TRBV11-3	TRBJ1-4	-	CASTAGRYEKLFF	TGTGCCAGCACCGCGGGACGCTATGAAAAACTGTTTTTT
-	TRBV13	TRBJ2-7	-	CASSLLGASVEASPYEQYF	TGTGCCAGCAGCTTATTGGGAGCCAGTGTTGAGGCGAGCCCTTACGAGCAGTACTTC
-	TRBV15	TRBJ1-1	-	CATSQLSGIPNTEAFF	TGTGCCACCAGCCAACTATCCGGGATCCCTAACACTGAAGCTTTCTTT
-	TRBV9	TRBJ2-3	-	CASSAGELPSTDTQYF	TGTGCCAGCAGCGCGGGGGAACTTCCTAGCACAGATACGCAGTATTTT
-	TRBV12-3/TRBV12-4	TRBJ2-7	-	CASSLGGRSYEQYF	TGTGCCAGCAGTTTGGGGGGGCGGTCCTACGAGCAGTACTTC
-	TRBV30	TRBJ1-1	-	CAWSVTGYTEAFF	TGTGCCTGGAGTGTAACAGGGTACACTGAAGCTTTCTTT
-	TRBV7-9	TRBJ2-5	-	CASSLSIGGKETQYF	TGTGCCAGCAGCTTGTCGATAGGTGGCAAAGAGACCCAGTACTTC
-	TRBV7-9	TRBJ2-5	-	CASSLIGVGETQYF	TGTGCCAGCAGCTTAATCGGGGTAGGAGAGACCCAGTACTTC
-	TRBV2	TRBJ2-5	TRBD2	CASSSSGGGETQYF	TGTGCCAGCAGCAGCAGCGGGGGCGGGGAGACCCAGTACTTC
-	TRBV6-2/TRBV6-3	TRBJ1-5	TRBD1	CASSGLRRDREQPQHF	TGTGCCAGCAGCGGCCTCCGCCGGGACAGGGAACAGCCCCAGCATTTT
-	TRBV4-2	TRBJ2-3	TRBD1	CASSLGQGVDTQYF	TGTGCCAGCAGCCTGGGACAGGGGGTAGATACGCAGTATTTT
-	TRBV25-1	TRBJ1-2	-	CASSLQETYGYTF	TGTGCCAGCAGTCTACAGGAGACCTATGGCTACACCTTC
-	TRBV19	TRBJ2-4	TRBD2	CASGLAGGFKNIQYF	TGTGCCAGTGGATTAGCGGGAGGTTTCAAAAACATTCAGTACTTC
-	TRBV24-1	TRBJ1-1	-	CATRAGAFTEAFF	TGTGCCACCAGAGCAGGGGCTTTCACTGAAGCTTTCTTT
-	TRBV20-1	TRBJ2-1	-	CGRVTSGNEQFF	TGCGGAAGGGTCACTTCGGGCAATGAGCAGTTCTTC
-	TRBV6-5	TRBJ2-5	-	CASRPVQVQETQYF	TGTGCCAGCAGGCCCGTACAGGTCCAAGAGACCCAGTACTTC
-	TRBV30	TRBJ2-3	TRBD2	CAWEGLLDTQYF	TGTGCCTGGGAGGGACTATTGGATACGCAGTATTTT
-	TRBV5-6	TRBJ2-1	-	CASSLGYHEQFF	TGTGCCAGCAGCTTGGGGTACCATGAGCAGTTCTTC
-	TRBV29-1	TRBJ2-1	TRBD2	CSVDDLLAGGGNEQFF	TGCAGCGTTGACGACCTCCTAGCGGGAGGGGGCAATGAGCAGTTCTTC